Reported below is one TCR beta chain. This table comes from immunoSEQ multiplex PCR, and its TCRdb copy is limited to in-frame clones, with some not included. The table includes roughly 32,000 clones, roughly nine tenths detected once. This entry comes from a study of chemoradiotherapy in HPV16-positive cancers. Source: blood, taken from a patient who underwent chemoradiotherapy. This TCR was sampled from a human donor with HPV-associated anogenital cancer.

The CDR3 DNA reads as TGTGCCAGCAACCGAGCGGGAGGGCCTATGGATGAGCAGTTCTTC. It yields the protein CASNRAGGPMDEQFF. The chain employs TRBV9 and TRBJ2-1; the match to TRBD2 covers 10 bases. The germline CDR1 and CDR2 sequences are SGDLS and YYNGEE. V was clipped by 6 bases and J by 8 bases; unmatched bases: 11. The CDR3 totals 15 residues.